What follows are 4 T cell receptor beta chains derived from one specimen sequenced in a study of glioma-infiltrating T cells. Amplification of TCR alpha and beta CDR3 regions from RNA used iRepertoire nested multiplex PCR. TCRdb processed the multiplex PCR reads anew with MiXCR; each CDR3 protein has one entry. The sample holds fewer than 500,000 distinct CDR3 sequences, 41% seen once. The sample taken for sequencing was glioma tissue, nonneoplastic brain tissue, or PBMCs (not recorded which). These receptors originate from a human donor with low-grade glioma or glioblastoma, undergoing nonglioma brain surgery, or in good health (not recorded which).

Turning to this clonotype: One base away lies a much larger clone, so this may be a sequencing read error. The rearrangement joins TRBV6-1 to TRBJ1-1; 7 bases map to TRBD1. The length of the CDR3 is 11 residues. V shed 11 bases, J shed 7 bases, and the junction held 7 bases outside the gene matches. Germline CDR1 MNHNS, CDR2 SASEGT. CDR3 bases: TGTGCCTCAAGGGGACAGAGTGAAGCTTTCTTT. Its protein is CASRGQSEAFF.

J is TRBJ1-1 and V is TRBV18; D is undetermined. Germline V gene lookup returns CDR1 KGHSH and CDR2 LQKENI. V lost 3 bases to trimming and J lost 1 base, with 15 bases between them. The CDR3 covers 16 residues. CDR3 residues: CASSPRALGSNTEAFF. The CDR3 DNA follows: TGTGCCAGCTCACCCCGGGCCTTAGGTTCGAACACTGAAGCTTTCTTT.

V gene TRBV20-1 combines with J gene TRBJ1-1, with D possibly TRBD1 on 6 matching bases. The CDR3 consists of 13 residues. V was trimmed by 2 bases and J by 8 bases, leaving 15 bases between them. Germline loops: CDR1 DFQATT, CDR2 SNEGSKA (reference sequence). CDR3 sequence: CSARREGGEEAFF. As DNA, the CDR3 is TGCAGTGCTAGAAGGGAAGGGGGGGAAGAAGCTTTCTTT.

The J gene is TRBJ2-5, the V gene TRBV15; no clear D. V was shortened by 0 bases and J by 5 bases, with 25 bases between the two germline ends. The CDR3 sequence is 19 residues long. Germline values: CDR1 LNHNV, CDR2 YYDKDF (reference sequence). CDR3 sequence: CATSRDRVETSWGWETQYF. The CDR3 bases are TGTGCCACCAGCAGAGATCGCGTTGAAACTTCCTGGGGATGGGAGACCCAGTACTTC.